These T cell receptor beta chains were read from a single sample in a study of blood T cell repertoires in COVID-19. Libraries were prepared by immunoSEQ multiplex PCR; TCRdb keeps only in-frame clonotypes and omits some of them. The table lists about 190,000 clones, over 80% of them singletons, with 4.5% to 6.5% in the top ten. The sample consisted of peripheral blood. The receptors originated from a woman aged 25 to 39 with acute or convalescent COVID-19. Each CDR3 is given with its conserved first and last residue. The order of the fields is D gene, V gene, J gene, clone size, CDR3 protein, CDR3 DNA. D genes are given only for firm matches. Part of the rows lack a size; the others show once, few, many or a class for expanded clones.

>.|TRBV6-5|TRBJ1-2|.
CASSYSIGVIYGYTF
TGTGCCAGCAGTTACTCGATCGGGGTGATCTATGGCTACACCTTC
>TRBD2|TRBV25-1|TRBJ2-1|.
CASSDTVLAGGPHEQFF
TGTGCCAGCAGTGATACAGTACTAGCGGGGGGGCCGCATGAGCAGTTCTTC
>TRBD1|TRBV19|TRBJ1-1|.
CASSSTRGTGTEAFF
TGTGCCAGTAGTAGTACCAGGGGGACGGGAACTGAAGCTTTCTTT
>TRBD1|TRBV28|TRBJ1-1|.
CASSSLGQGVMKSEAFF
TGTGCCAGCAGTTCACTCGGACAGGGCGTCATGAAATCTGAAGCTTTCTTT
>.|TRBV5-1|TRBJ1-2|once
CASSQPPGPYTF
TGCGCCAGCAGCCAGCCTCCAGGGCCCTACACCTTC
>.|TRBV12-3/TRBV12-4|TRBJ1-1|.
CASTREMNTEAFF
TGTGCCAGCACCCGGGAGATGAACACTGAAGCTTTCTTT
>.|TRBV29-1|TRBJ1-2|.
CSVEENQGYGYTF
TGCAGCGTTGAAGAAAACCAGGGGTACGGCTACACCTTC
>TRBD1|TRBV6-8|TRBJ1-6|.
CASITGGGKGPYNSPLHF
TGTGCCAGCATCACAGGGGGGGGTAAGGGTCCCTATAATTCACCCCTCCACTTT
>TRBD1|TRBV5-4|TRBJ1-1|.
CAIDREQWDTEAFF
TGTGCCATCGACAGGGAGCAATGGGACACTGAAGCTTTCTTT
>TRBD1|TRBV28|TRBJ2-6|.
CASTGGTGDFSGANVLTF
TGTGCCAGCACTGGAGGGACAGGGGATTTCTCTGGGGCCAACGTCCTGACTTTC
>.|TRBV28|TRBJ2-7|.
CASSPPAGISYEQYF
TGTGCCAGCAGTCCCCCAGCGGGTATCAGTTACGAGCAGTACTTC
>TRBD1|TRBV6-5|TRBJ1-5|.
CASSSVGQGTPPQHF
TGTGCCAGCAGTTCCGTCGGACAGGGCACTCCGCCCCAGCATTTT
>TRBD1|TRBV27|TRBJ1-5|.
CASSPWTGKGNQPQHF
TGTGCCAGCAGTCCCTGGACAGGGAAAGGCAATCAGCCCCAGCATTTT
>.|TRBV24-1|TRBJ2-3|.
CATSSGKTDTQYF
TGTGCCACCAGCTCCGGGAAAACAGATACGCAGTATTTT
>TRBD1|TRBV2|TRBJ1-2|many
CASSATGGGYGYTF
TGTGCCAGCAGCGCAACAGGGGGCGGGTATGGCTACACCTTC
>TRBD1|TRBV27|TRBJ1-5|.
CASSLSAGQKYSNQPQHF
TGTGCCAGCAGTTTATCGGCGGGACAGAAATATAGCAATCAGCCCCAGCATTTT
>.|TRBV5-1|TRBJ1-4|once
CASAQGPNEKLFF
TGCGCCAGCGCCCAGGGGCCAAATGAAAAACTGTTTTTT
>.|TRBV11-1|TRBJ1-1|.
CASSLSNTEAFF
TGTGCCAGCAGCCTATCCAACACTGAAGCTTTCTTT
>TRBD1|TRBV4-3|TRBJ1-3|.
CASSQSGTGTGNTIYF
TGCGCCAGCAGCCAGAGCGGGACAGGGACTGGAAACACCATATATTTT
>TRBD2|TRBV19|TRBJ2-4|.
CASSALAGGRSIQYF
TGTGCCAGTAGCGCCTTAGCGGGAGGGCGAAGCATTCAGTACTTC
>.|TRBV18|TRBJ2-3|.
CASSPISTDTQYF
TGTGCCAGCTCACCTATCTCCACAGATACGCAGTATTTT
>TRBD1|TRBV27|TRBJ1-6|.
CASTLTGYNSPLHF
TGTGCCAGCACCCTGACAGGGTACAATTCACCCCTCCACTTT
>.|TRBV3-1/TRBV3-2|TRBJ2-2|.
CASSLLTGYTGELFF
TGTGCCAGCAGCCTATTAACAGGGTACACCGGGGAGCTGTTTTTT
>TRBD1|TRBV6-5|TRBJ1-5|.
CASSLGQGGQPQHF
TGTGCCAGCAGTCTTGGACAGGGAGGACAGCCCCAGCATTTT
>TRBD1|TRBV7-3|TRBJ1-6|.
CASPGQSSYNSPLHF
TGTGCCAGCCCGGGACAGAGCTCCTATAATTCACCCCTCCACTTT
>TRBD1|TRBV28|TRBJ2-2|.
CASRRDRAGELFF
TGTGCCAGCAGGAGGGACAGGGCCGGGGAGCTGTTTTTT
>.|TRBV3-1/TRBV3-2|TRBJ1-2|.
CASSQDLSSPNYGYTF
TGTGCCAGCAGCCAAGATCTTTCCAGTCCTAACTATGGCTACACCTTC
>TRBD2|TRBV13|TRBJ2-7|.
CASSSTSRLAVSYEQYF
TGTGCCAGCAGCTCCACGTCAAGACTAGCGGTCTCCTACGAGCAGTACTTC
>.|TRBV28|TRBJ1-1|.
CASSYPGLTHQAFF
TGTGCCAGCAGTTACCCAGGCTTGACACATCAAGCTTTCTTT
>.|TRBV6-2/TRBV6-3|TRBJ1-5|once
CASSPLRGPGGNQPQHF
TGTGCCAGCAGCCCTCTCCGGGGCCCAGGGGGCAATCAGCCCCAGCATTTT
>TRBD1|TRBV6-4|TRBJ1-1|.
CASSDSGQGRTEAFF
TGTGCCAGCAGTGACTCGGGACAGGGTAGGACTGAAGCTTTCTTT
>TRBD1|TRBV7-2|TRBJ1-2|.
CASRQGAEGYGYTF
TGTGCCAGCCGACAGGGGGCGGAGGGCTATGGCTACACCTTC
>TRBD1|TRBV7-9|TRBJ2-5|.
CASRGQGAHETQYF
TGTGCCAGCAGGGGACAGGGGGCGCATGAGACCCAGTACTTC
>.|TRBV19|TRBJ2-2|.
CASSPLEVPGELFF
TGTGCCAGTAGTCCACTAGAGGTGCCCGGGGAGCTGTTTTTT
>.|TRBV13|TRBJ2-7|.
CASSLGLASGNYEQYF
TGTGCCAGCAGCTTAGGGTTGGCCTCAGGAAACTACGAGCAGTACTTC
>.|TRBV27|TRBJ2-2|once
CASSLVQNTGELFF
TGTGCCAGCAGTTTAGTCCAGAACACCGGGGAGCTGTTTTTT
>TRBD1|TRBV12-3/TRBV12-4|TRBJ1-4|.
CASRTGVYEKLFF
TGTGCCAGCAGGACAGGGGTCTATGAAAAACTGTTTTTT
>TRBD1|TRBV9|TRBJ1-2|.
CASSVAAQGNGYTF
TGTGCCAGCAGCGTAGCTGCACAGGGGAACGGCTACACCTTC
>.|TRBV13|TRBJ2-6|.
CASSLISTSPIPSGANVLTF
TGTGCCAGCAGCTTAATTAGTACGAGTCCCATCCCCTCTGGGGCCAACGTCCTGACTTTC
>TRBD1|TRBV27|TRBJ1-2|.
CASSSAGTGDLNGYTF
TGTGCCAGCAGTTCCGCCGGGACAGGGGATCTAAATGGCTACACCTTC
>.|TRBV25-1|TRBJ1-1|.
CASTRKRGRNTEAFF
TGTGCCAGCACCCGAAAGCGGGGTCGGAACACTGAAGCTTTCTTT
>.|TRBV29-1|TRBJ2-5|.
CSVEGQGIETQYF
TGCAGCGTTGAAGGGCAGGGAATAGAGACCCAGTACTTC
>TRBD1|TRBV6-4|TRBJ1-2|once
CASSDGTGANYGYTF
TGTGCCAGCAGTGACGGGACAGGAGCTAACTATGGCTACACCTTC
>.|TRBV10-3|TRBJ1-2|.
CAIRGIGSYTF
TGTGCCATCAGGGGGATCGGGAGCTACACCTTC
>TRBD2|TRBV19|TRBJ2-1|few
CASSIGLAGNEQFF
TGTGCCAGTAGTATCGGACTAGCGGGCAATGAGCAGTTCTTC
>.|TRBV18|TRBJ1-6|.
CASSLTGPSSYNSPLHF
TGTGCCAGCTCACTGACAGGACCGAGCTCCTATAATTCACCCCTCCACTTT
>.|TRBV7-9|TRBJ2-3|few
CASSLERAEDTQYF
TGTGCCAGCAGCTTAGAGCGGGCCGAAGATACGCAGTATTTT
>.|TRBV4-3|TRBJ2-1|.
CASSQVLSRPYNEQFF
TGCGCCAGCAGCCAAGTTCTTTCCAGGCCCTACAATGAGCAGTTCTTC
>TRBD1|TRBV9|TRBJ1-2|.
CASSVADRGYGYTF
TGTGCCAGCAGCGTAGCTGACAGGGGCTATGGCTACACCTTC
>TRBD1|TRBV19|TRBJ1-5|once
CASTVSQGQGNQPQHF
TGTGCCAGTACCGTTTCCCAGGGACAGGGCAATCAGCCCCAGCATTTT
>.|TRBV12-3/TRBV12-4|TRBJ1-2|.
CASSLARSSGYTF
TGTGCCAGCAGTTTAGCCCGTAGCTCTGGCTACACCTTC
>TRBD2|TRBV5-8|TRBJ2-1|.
CASSLGTSGSRQFF
TGTGCCAGCAGCTTGGGGACTAGCGGGAGTCGGCAGTTCTTC
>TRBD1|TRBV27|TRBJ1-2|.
CASSLYKTGDTGYTF
TGTGCCAGCAGTTTATATAAAACAGGGGATACTGGCTACACCTTC
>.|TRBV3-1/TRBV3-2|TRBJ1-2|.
CASSQARVYGYTF
TGTGCCAGCAGCCAGGCCCGGGTCTATGGCTACACCTTC
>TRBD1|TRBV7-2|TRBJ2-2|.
CASSPPGGKNGELFF
TGTGCCAGCTCCCCCCCAGGGGGAAAGAACGGGGAGCTGTTTTTT
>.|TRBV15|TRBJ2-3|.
CATSGTGYLDTQYF
TGTGCCACCAGCGGTACAGGGTACCTCGATACGCAGTATTTT
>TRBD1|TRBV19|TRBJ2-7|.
CASTRTGGSEQYF
TGTGCCAGTACTAGGACAGGGGGCTCCGAGCAGTACTTC
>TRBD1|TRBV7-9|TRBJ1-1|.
CASSGTGATEAFF
TGTGCCAGCAGCGGAACAGGGGCCACTGAAGCTTTCTTT
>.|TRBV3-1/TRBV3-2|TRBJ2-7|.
CASSPTVNYEQYF
TGTGCCAGCAGCCCTACAGTGAACTACGAGCAGTACTTC
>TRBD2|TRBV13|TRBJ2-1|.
CASSPTTSGRVHEQFF
TGTGCCAGCAGCCCCACCACTAGCGGGAGAGTCCATGAGCAGTTCTTC